This T cell receptor (beta chain) was captured in a study of shared clonotypes between healthy human individuals. Study-level background: For every donor, three CD4 naive, three CD4 memory, two CD8 naive and one CD8 memory plates were used.

CDR1 and CDR2 from the germline V gene are MNHEY and SMNVEV (reference sequence). Unmatched junction bases numbered 9, after V lost 1 base and J lost 6 bases. This CDR3 spans 16 amino acids. TCRdb's table, derived via immunoSEQ multiplex PCR, lists solely in-frame clones and lacks some. The sample includes approximately 2,000,000 clones, 85% to 95% of them seen just once. Naive CD8 cells, CD45RO-negative and positively selected for CCR7, excluded terminally differentiated effector memory CD45RA+ cells. The clonotype was recovered from a man aged 18 to 30 in good health. Some clones in this sample may be carry-over from other donors' samples. The specimen sequenced was naive CD8+ T cells from PBMCs. This chain joins TRBV27 and TRBJ2-1; 7 bases line up with TRBD2. The CDR3, as DNA: TGTGCCAGCAGTTTATTGGGGCGGGAGCTTATCAATGAGCAGTTCTTC. Its protein is CASSLLGRELINEQFF.